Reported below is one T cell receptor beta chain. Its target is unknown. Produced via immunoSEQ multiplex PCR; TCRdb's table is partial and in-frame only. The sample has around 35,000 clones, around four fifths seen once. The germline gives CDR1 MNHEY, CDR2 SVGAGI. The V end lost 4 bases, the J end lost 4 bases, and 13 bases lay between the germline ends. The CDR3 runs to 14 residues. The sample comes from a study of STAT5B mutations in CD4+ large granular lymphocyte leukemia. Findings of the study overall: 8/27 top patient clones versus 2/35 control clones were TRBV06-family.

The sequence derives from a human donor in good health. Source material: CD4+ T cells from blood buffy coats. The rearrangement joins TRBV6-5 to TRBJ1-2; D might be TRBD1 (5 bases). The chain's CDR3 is CASSSETDVYGYTF. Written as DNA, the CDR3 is TGTGCCAGCAGTTCCGAGACAGATGTCTATGGCTACACCTTC.